This TCR beta chain came from a study of cytomegalovirus exposure and HLA in healthy donors. Per the germline V gene, CDR1 is MNHNY and CDR2 is SVGAGI (reference sequence). The CDR3 is 14 amino acids. Trimming removed 4 bases from V and 7 bases from J, with 16 bases in between. PCR was performed using 60 Vbeta and 13 Jbeta primers. Sequenced by immunoSEQ multiplex PCR; TCRdb stores in-frame clones only, minus some. The repertoire consists of about 130,000 clones, with about 80% occurring once and the leading ten covering around 3%. Sequencing used PBMCs. This chain links TRBV6-6 with TRBJ2-5; D is possibly TRBD2 (6 bases). This receptor was obtained from a boy between 2 and 10 years old in good health and CMV-seronegative. CDR3 DNA sequence: TGTGCCAGCAGTTGGTCGCAGGGAGGAGGGACCCAGTACTTC. This encodes CASSWSQGGGTQYF.